This T cell receptor beta chain is drawn from a study of T cell responses to AZD1222 COVID-19 vaccine. Study observations and caveats: Repertoire sampling happened only post peak T cell response. At 160-218 and 743-854, vaccine-associated CD4 TCRs were dominant, and they spanned spike.

Analyses pooled second doses at about 4 or about 12 weeks. CDR3 size: 14 residues. J gave up 9 bases and V 3 bases, and 2 bases lay outside the gene matches. Germline assignment: CDR1 SGDLS and CDR2 YYNGEE. Sequenced by immunoSEQ multiplex PCR; TCRdb stores in-frame clones only, minus some. The table lists roughly 90,000 clones, around nine tenths of them singletons, with less than 6% in the top ten. For this clone: The target antigen is unknown.

The material sequenced was peripheral blood, taken 28 days after the second AZD1222 dose. This sequence was found in an adult who received the AZD1222 COVID-19 vaccine. V gene TRBV9 combines with J gene TRBJ1-6; 11 bases align to TRBD1. The DNA of the CDR3 is TGTGCCAGCAGCGCGGACAGGGGGCTTTCACCCCTCCACTTT. It specifies CASSADRGLSPLHF.